This T cell receptor beta chain was identified during a study of cytomegalovirus exposure and HLA in healthy donors. General study points: Analysis performed later showed TCR beta chains linked to HLA being more clonally expanded than equally common others. Later analysis showed TCR association rates varying by HLA locus, highest for DRB1 and lowest for HLA-C. CMV antigen specificity of a few CMV-associated chains was confirmed in vitro.

This PCR relied on a set of 60 Vbeta primers and 13 Jbeta primers. Only in-frame clones appear in the TCRdb table, and some are missing; sequencing was by immunoSEQ multiplex PCR. The sample includes around 120,000 clones, about three quarters seen only once; the top ten take 1%. A word on this clone: Its antigen is as yet unknown.

There are 16 residues in the CDR3. The V end was cut by 5 bases, the J end by 5 bases, with 22 bases between. CDR1 PRHDT and CDR2 FYEKMQ come from the germline V gene (reference sequence). The sequencing sample was made of PBMCs. The origin of this receptor is a human donor in good health. The V gene is TRBV13, the J gene TRBJ2-7; D perhaps matches TRBD2 (6 bases). CDR3 coding DNA: TGTGCCAGCAGCGCTGTGATGGGGGGTGAGACTGACGAGCAGTACTTC. It is translated as CASSAVMGGETDEQYF. The complete variable domain, with remaining parts taken from reference TRBV13 and TRBJ2-7, reads AAGVIQSPRHLIKEKRETATLKCYPIPRHDTVYWYQQGPGQDPQFLISFYEKMQSDKGSIPDRFSAQQFSDYHSELNMSSLELGDSALYFCASSAVMGGETDEQYFGPGTRLTVT.